A selection of T cell receptor beta chains follows, all from one sample in a study of blood T cell repertoires in COVID-19. Measured with immunoSEQ multiplex PCR; TCRdb has only the in-frame clones, and not every one. In the table there are roughly 73,000 clones, about 88% of which are singletons. What was sequenced was peripheral blood. The receptors stem from a man between 50 and 59 years old with acute or convalescent COVID-19. Both conserved end residues are part of each CDR3. The D gene is left open where the match is weak. Clone size is not always given. Where it is, it says once, few, many or a class for expanded clones.

abundance,v_gene,d_gene,j_gene,CDR3aa,CDR3nt
few,TRBV19,-,TRBJ1-2,CASTPSAANYGYTF,TGTGCCAGTACCCCCTCAGCGGCCAACTATGGCTACACCTTC
-,TRBV5-6,TRBD1,TRBJ2-2,CASSLPDRDYTGELFF,TGTGCCAGCAGCTTGCCGGACAGGGATTACACCGGGGAGCTGTTTTTT
-,TRBV18,TRBD2,TRBJ2-7,CASSPLAGGDEQYF,TGTGCCAGCTCACCGCTAGCGGGAGGGGACGAGCAGTACTTC
-,TRBV7-9,TRBD1,TRBJ1-2,CASSDVTGEFYGYTF,TGTGCCAGCAGCGATGTAACAGGGGAGTTCTATGGCTACACCTTC
-,TRBV7-2,TRBD1,TRBJ1-2,CASSSRQGVSYGYTF,TGTGCCAGCAGCTCCCGACAGGGGGTGAGCTATGGCTACACCTTC
-,TRBV2,TRBD2,TRBJ2-7,CASAVWGLEGEQYF,TGTGCCAGCGCCGTCTGGGGACTAGAAGGCGAGCAGTACTTC
-,TRBV7-6,-,TRBJ1-1,CASSPYPTVNTEAFF,TGTGCCAGCAGCCCTTACCCGACAGTAAACACTGAAGCTTTCTTT
-,TRBV3-1/TRBV3-2,-,TRBJ1-1,CASSLQAFGHEAFF,TGTGCCAGCAGCCTACAGGCGTTCGGGCATGAAGCTTTCTTT
-,TRBV27,TRBD1,TRBJ2-2,CASSHGTGGSTGELFF,TGTGCCAGCAGTCACGGGACAGGGGGGAGCACCGGGGAGCTGTTTTTT
-,TRBV13,-,TRBJ1-4,CASSLRTGVNEKLFF,TGTGCCAGCAGCTTACGGACGGGGGTTAATGAAAAACTGTTTTTT
-,TRBV27,TRBD1,TRBJ1-6,CASSYRGRNSPLHF,TGTGCCAGCAGTTACAGGGGCAGGAATTCACCCCTCCACTTT
-,TRBV11-2,-,TRBJ2-7,CASSLVSGHYEQYF,TGTGCCAGCAGCTTAGTATCGGGTCACTACGAGCAGTACTTC
-,TRBV28,-,TRBJ2-1,CASSLWEGLPYNEQFF,TGTGCCAGCAGTTTATGGGAGGGGCTGCCCTACAATGAGCAGTTCTTC
-,TRBV18,TRBD2,TRBJ2-7,CASSQPGLAGGEGDEQYF,TGTGCCAGCTCACAACCGGGACTAGCGGGAGGGGAGGGCGACGAGCAGTACTTC
-,TRBV7-3,TRBD2,TRBJ2-1,CASSSSGFSYNEQFF,TGTGCCAGCAGCTCTAGCGGGTTCTCCTACAATGAGCAGTTCTTC
once,TRBV10-1,TRBD1,TRBJ2-5,CASSESTGGNQETQYF,TGCGCCAGCAGTGAGTCGACAGGGGGAAACCAAGAGACCCAGTACTTC
-,TRBV28,-,TRBJ2-1,CASSPRTLGGGEQFF,TGTGCCAGCAGTCCCCGGACTTTAGGAGGAGGTGAGCAGTTCTTC
few,TRBV27,-,TRBJ2-1,CASSDPTEYNEQFF,TGTGCCAGCAGTGACCCGACGGAGTACAATGAGCAGTTCTTC
-,TRBV14,-,TRBJ1-4,CASSRRQYLGEKLFF,TGTGCCAGCAGCCGACGACAGTATTTAGGGGAAAAACTGTTTTTT
-,TRBV28,-,TRBJ2-3,CAIQADPSTDTQYF,TGTGCCATCCAAGCGGACCCTAGCACAGATACGCAGTATTTT
-,TRBV3-1/TRBV3-2,-,TRBJ1-1,CASSQGAGGSEAFF,TGTGCCAGCAGCCAAGGTGCGGGGGGCTCTGAAGCTTTCTTT
once,TRBV5-6,TRBD2,TRBJ2-1,CASRQGLDSYNEQFF,TGTGCCAGCAGACAGGGACTAGACTCCTACAATGAGCAGTTCTTC
-,TRBV5-1,TRBD2,TRBJ2-5,CASSSLGLGVQETQYF,TGCGCCAGCAGCTCCCTGGGACTAGGTGTCCAAGAGACCCAGTACTTC
-,TRBV7-3,TRBD1,TRBJ1-1,CASGTGAITEAFF,TGTGCCAGCGGGACAGGGGCAATCACTGAAGCTTTCTTT
-,TRBV30,TRBD1,TRBJ2-7,CAMGQGIPYEQYF,TGTGCCATGGGACAGGGGATTCCCTACGAGCAGTACTTC
-,TRBV3-1/TRBV3-2,-,TRBJ1-2,CASRGYTDLHGYTF,TGTGCCAGCAGGGGTTATACAGATCTCCATGGCTACACCTTC
-,TRBV19,-,TRBJ1-2,CASSTTTHHGYTF,TGTGCCAGTAGTACCACGACTCACCATGGCTACACCTTC
-,TRBV27,TRBD1,TRBJ2-2,CASSLLDRGDPGELFF,TGTGCCAGCAGTCTACTAGACAGGGGGGATCCCGGGGAGCTGTTTTTT